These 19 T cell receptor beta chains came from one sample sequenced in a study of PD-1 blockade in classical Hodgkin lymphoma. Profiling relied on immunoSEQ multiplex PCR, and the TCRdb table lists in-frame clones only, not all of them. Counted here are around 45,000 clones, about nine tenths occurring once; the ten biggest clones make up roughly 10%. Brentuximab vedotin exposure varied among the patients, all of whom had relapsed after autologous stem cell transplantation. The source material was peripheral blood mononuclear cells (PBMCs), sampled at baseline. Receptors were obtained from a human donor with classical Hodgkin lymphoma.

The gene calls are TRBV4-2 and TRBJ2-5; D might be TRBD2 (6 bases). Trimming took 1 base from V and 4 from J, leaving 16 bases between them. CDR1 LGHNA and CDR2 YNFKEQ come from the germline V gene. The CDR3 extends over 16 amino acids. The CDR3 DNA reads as TGTGCCAGCAGCCAAGGGGGAAACGGGGGAGGAGAGACCCAGTACTTC. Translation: CASSQGGNGGGETQYF.

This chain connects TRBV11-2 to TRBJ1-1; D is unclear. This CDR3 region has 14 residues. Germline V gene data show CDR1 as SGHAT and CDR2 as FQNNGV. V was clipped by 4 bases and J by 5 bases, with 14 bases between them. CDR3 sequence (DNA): TGTGCCAGCAGCTCTCGGACTATGCGGACTGAAGCTTTCTTT. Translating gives CASSSRTMRTEAFF.

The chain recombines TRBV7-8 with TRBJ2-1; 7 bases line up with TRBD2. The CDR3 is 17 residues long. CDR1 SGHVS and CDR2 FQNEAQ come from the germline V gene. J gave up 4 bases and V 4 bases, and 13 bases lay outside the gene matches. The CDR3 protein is CASSSSFGLAEYNEQFF. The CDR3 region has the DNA TGTGCCAGCAGCTCTAGCTTCGGTCTAGCGGAATACAATGAGCAGTTCTTC.

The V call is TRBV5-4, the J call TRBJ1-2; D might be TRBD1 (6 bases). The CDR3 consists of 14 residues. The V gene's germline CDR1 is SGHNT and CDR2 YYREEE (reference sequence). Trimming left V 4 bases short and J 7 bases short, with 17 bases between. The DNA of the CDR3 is TGTGCCAGCAGCCCAGGGGTCGGGGTAGGTGGCTACACCTTC. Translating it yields CASSPGVGVGGYTF. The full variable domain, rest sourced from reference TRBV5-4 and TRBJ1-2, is ETGVTQSPTHLIKTRGQQVTLRCSSQSGHNTVSWYQQALGQGPQFIFQYYREEENGRGNFPPRFSGLQFPNYSSELNVNALELDDSALYLCASSPGVGVGGYTFGSGTRLTVV.

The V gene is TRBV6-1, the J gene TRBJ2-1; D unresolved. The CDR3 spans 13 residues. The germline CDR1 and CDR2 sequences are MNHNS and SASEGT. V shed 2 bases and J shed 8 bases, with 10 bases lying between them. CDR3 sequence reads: CASSEIPRDEQFF. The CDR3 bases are TGTGCCAGCAGTGAAATCCCCCGGGATGAGCAGTTCTTC.

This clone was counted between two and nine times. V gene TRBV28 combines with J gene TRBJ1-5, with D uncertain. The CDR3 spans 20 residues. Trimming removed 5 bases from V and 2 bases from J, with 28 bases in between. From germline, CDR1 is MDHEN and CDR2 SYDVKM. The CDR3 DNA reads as TGTGCCAGCAGTCCTCCCGAGGGCTACCTAATCTCAAAGGGCAATCAGCCCCAGCATTTT. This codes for CASSPPEGYLISKGNQPQHF.

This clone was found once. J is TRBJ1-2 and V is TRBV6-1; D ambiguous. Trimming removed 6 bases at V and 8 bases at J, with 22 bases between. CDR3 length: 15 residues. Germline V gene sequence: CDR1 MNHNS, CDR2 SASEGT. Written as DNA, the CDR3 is TGTGCCAGCAGACTATTGTCTTCGGAGGCGGGCGGCTACACCTTC. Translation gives CASRLLSSEAGGYTF.

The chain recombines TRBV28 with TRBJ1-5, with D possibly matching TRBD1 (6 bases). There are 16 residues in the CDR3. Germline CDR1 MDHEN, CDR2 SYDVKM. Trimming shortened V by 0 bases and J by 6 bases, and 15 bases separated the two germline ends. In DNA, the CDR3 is TGTGCCAGCAGTTTATGGGTAGGGGGGGCGCCTCAGCCCCAGCATTTT. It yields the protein CASSLWVGGAPQPQHF.

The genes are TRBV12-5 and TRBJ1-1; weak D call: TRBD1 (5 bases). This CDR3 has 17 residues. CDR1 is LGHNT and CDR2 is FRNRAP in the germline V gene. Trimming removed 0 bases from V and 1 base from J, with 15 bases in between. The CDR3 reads CASGLVLRDGGNTEAFF. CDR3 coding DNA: TGTGCTAGTGGTTTGGTACTGAGGGATGGGGGGAACACTGAAGCTTTCTTT.

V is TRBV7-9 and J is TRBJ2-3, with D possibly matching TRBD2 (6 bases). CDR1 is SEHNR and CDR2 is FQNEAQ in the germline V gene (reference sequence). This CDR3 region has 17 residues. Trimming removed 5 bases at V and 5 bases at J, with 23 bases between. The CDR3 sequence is CASSPPTGTPARDTQYF. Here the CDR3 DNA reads TGTGCCAGCAGCCCTCCGACCGGGACTCCCGCTAGAGATACGCAGTATTTT.

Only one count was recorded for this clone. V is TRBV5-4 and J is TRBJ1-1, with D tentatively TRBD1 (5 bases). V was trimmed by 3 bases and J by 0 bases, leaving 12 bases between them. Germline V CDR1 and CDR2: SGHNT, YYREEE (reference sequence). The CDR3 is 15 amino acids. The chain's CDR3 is CASSSLGPMNTEAFF. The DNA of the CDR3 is TGTGCCAGCAGCTCCCTGGGGCCCATGAACACTGAAGCTTTCTTT.

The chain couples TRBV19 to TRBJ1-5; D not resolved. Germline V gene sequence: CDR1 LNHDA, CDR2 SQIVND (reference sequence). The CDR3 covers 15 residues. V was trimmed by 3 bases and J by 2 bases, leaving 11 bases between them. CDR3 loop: CASSMEGMGNQPQHF. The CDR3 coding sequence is TGTGCCAGTAGTATGGAGGGAATGGGCAATCAGCCCCAGCATTTT. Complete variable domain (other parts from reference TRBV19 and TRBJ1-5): DGGITQSPKYLFRKEGQNVTLSCEQNLNHDAMYWYRQDPGQGLRLIYYSQIVNDFQKGDIAEGYSVSREKKESFPLTVTSAQKNPTAFYLCASSMEGMGNQPQHFGDGTRLSIL.

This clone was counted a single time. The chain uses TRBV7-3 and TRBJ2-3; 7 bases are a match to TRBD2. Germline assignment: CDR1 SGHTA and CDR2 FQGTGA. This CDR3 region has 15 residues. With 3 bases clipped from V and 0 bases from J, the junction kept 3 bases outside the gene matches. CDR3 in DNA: TGTGCCAGCAGCTTTAGCGGGCGAAGCACAGATACGCAGTATTTT. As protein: CASSFSGRSTDTQYF.

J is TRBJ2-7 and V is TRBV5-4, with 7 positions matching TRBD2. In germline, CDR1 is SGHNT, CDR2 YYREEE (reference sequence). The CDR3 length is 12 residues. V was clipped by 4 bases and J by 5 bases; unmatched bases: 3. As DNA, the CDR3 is TGTGCCAGCAGCCCGGCGGGGGACGAGCAGTACTTC. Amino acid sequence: CASSPAGDEQYF.

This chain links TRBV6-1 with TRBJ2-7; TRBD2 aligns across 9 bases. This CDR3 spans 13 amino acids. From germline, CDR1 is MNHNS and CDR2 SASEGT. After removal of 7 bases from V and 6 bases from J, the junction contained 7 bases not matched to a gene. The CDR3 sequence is CASTKREAGEQYF. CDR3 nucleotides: TGTGCCAGCACTAAGCGGGAGGCAGGCGAGCAGTACTTC.

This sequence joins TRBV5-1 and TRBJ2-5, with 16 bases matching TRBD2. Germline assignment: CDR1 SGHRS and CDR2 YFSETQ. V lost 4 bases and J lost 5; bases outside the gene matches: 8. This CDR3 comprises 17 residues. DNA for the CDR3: TGCGCCAGCAGCCCGCCGGGACTAGCGGGAGGGCCGGAGACCCAGTACTTC. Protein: CASSPPGLAGGPETQYF.

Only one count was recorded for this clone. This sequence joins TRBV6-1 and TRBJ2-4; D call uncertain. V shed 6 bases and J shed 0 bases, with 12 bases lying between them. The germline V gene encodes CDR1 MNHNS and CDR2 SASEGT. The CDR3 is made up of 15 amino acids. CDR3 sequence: CASSRIGLAKNIQYF. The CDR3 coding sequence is TGTGCCAGCAGCCGCATCGGCCTAGCCAAAAACATTCAGTACTTC.

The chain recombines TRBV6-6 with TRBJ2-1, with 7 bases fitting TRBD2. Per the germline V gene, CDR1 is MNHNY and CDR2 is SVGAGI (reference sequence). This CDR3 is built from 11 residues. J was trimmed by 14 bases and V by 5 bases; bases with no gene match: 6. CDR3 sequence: CASSESGAKFF. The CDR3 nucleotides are TGTGCCAGCAGTGAAAGCGGGGCGAAGTTCTTC.

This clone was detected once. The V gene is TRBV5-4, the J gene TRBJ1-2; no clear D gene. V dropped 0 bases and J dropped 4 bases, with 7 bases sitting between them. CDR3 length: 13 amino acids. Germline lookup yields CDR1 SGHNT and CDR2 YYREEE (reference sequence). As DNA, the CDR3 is TGTGCCAGCAGCTTGGGGGATAGCTATGGCTACACCTTC. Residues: CASSLGDSYGYTF.